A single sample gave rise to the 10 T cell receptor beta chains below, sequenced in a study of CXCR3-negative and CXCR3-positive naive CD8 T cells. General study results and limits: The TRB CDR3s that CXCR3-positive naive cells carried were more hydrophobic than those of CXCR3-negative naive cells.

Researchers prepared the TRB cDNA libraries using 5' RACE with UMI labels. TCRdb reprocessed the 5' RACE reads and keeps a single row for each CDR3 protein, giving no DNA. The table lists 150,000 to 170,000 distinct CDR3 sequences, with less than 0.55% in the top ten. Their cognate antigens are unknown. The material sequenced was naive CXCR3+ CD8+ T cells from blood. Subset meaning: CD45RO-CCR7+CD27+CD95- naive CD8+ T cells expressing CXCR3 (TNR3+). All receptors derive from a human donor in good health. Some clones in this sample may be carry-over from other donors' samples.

CDR3 amino acids: CASRVGRGRIYGYTF. V and J are TRBV28 and TRBJ1-2; TCRdb's D gene call, TRBD1, goes unchecked for lack of DNA. The germline V gene encodes CDR1 MDHEN and CDR2 SYDVKM. The CDR3 loop spans 15 amino acids.

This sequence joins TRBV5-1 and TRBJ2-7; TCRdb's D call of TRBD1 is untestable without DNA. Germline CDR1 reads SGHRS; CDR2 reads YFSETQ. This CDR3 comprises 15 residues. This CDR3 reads CASSLAETGDYEQYF.

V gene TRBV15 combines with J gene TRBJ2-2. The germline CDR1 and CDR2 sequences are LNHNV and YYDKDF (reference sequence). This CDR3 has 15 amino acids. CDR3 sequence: CATSRDRGETGELFF.

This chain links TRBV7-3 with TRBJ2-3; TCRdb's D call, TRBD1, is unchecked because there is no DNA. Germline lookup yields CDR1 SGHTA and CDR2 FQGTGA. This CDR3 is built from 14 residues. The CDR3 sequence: CASSSGTGSDTQYF.

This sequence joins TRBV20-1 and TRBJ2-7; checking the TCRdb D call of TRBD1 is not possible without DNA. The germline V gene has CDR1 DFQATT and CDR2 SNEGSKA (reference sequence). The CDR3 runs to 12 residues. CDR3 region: CSASGGPYEQYF.

The CDR3 loop reads CASSRTPPPLAGGTSYNEQFF. The rearrangement uses TRBV7-2 and TRBJ2-1; TCRdb's assignment of TRBD2 cannot be checked, as there is no DNA. CDR3 length: 21 residues. Looked up from germline, CDR1 is SGHTA and CDR2 is FQGNSA.

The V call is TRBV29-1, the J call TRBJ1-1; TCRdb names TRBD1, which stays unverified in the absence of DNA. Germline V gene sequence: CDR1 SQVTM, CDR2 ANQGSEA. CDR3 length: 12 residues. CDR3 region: CSSRGIGTEAFF.

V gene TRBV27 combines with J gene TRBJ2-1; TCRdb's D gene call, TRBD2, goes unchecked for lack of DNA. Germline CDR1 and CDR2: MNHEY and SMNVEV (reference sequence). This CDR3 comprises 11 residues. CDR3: CASQRGNEQFF.

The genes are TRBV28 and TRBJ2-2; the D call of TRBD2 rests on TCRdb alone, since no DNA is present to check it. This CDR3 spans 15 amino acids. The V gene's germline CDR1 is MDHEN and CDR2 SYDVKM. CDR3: CASSWPGRGTGELFF.

CDR3 region: CASSATSYYEQYF. The V and J genes are TRBV11-2 and TRBJ2-7; with no DNA, the TCRdb D assignment of TRBD2 cannot be verified. Germline CDR1 and CDR2: SGHAT and FQNNGV. The CDR3 sequence is 13 residues long.